Sequencing of this T cell receptor (beta chain) was carried out in a study of blood T cells in healthy people across ages. Overall study: Template switching picked up about one barcoded beta molecule for each two T cells.

For the second PCR, which ran for about 6 to 11 cycles, a sample-barcoded 5' primer and a J-beta primer mix were used. A single record per CDR3 protein comes from TCRdb applying MiXCR to the 5' RACE reads. This table has about 800,000 distinct CDR3 sequences, roughly 25% appearing once. In its sample, this clonotype was seen a few times. The ends were cut back, 1 base at V and 1 base at J, with 8 bases in the middle. The CDR3 has 14 amino acids. Germline V gene lookup returns CDR1 SGHRS and CDR2 YFSETQ. The same data also contributed to another study, on T cells of mothers and their children. That work adds: Using around 1.4 ug per 15 ul, all extracted RNA underwent cDNA synthesis. The yield was over 8 million TCR beta CDR3 reads from each mother and around 3.3 million from each child.

The TCR sequence derives from a boy aged 5 to 17 in good health. The V gene is TRBV5-1, the J gene TRBJ1-1; no clear D gene. Sequences were obtained from blood. CDR3 region: CASSLWVGNTEAFF. The CDR3 region has the DNA TGCGCCAGCAGCTTGTGGGTGGGGAACACTGAAGCTTTCTTT.